Below, 22 T cell receptor beta chains from the same sample are listed, as sequenced in a study of blood T cell repertoires in COVID-19. Sequencing was performed with immunoSEQ multiplex PCR; in TCRdb, only in-frame clones are kept and a portion is missing. This table holds 50,000 or so clones, 80% to 95% found once. The material sequenced was peripheral blood. Receptor source: a human donor with active COVID-19. The donor label of this sample is uncertain.

The rearrangement uses TRBV4-3 and TRBJ2-1; 10 nucleotides match TRBD1. CDR1 LGHNA and CDR2 YSLEER come from the germline V gene. The trim removed 2 bases at V and 10 bases at J, leaving 14 bases unmatched. The CDR3 totals 17 residues. CDR3 sequence reads: CASSQSAPGQGLGEQFF. In DNA, the CDR3 is TGCGCCAGCAGCCAATCCGCCCCGGGACAGGGGTTAGGCGAGCAGTTCTTC.

The chain joins TRBV5-1 to TRBJ1-2, with D possibly TRBD1 on 5 matching bases. Germline CDR1 and CDR2: SGHRS and YFSETQ. V lost 0 bases to trimming and J lost 5 bases, with 14 bases between them. This CDR3 has 15 residues. DNA for the CDR3: TGCGCCAGCAGCTTGGGACAGATCAATTCGTATGGCTACACCTTC. This sequence encodes CASSLGQINSYGYTF.

The chain combines TRBV19 with TRBJ1-1; D unclear. The CDR3 has 14 residues. Between the trimmed V and J ends, which lost 0 bases and 6 bases, there was a span of 11 bases. Per the germline V gene, CDR1 is LNHDA and CDR2 is SQIVND (reference sequence). The CDR3 sequence is CASSIDPVLPEAFF. CDR3 DNA sequence: TGTGCCAGTAGTATAGACCCGGTGTTGCCTGAAGCTTTCTTT.

The gene calls are TRBV9 and TRBJ1-4; D gene ambiguous. Germline V gene lookup returns CDR1 SGDLS and CDR2 YYNGEE. V was shortened by 2 bases and J by 3 bases, with 8 bases between the two germline ends. This CDR3 is built from 14 residues. CDR3 protein: CASSVGVANEKLFF. Here the CDR3 DNA reads TGTGCCAGCAGCGTCGGGGTGGCTAATGAAAAACTGTTTTTT. Complete variable domain (other parts from reference TRBV9 and TRBJ1-4): DSGVTQTPKHLITATGQRVTLRCSPRSGDLSVYWYQQSLDQGLQFLIQYYNGEERAKGNILERFSAQQFPDLHSELNLSSLELGDSALYFCASSVGVANEKLFFGSGTQLSVL.

The chain uses TRBV20-1 and TRBJ1-5; maybe TRBD1 (6 bases). The V end was cut by 3 bases, the J end by 2 bases, with 14 bases between. Per the germline V gene, CDR1 is DFQATT and CDR2 is SNEGSKA (reference sequence). This CDR3 is built from 15 residues. The CDR3 bases are TGCAGTGCTAGTCCGGGACAAGCAGGCAATCAGCCCCAGCATTTT. This gives the protein CSASPGQAGNQPQHF.

The DNA of the CDR3 is TGTGCCAGCAGCTTCATGGAGGGCGAGCAGTACGTC. Translated, it gives CASSFMEGEQYV. The chain joins TRBV7-9 to TRBJ2-7; D possibly corresponds to TRBD2 (6 bases). Germline CDR1 is SEHNR and CDR2 is FQNEAQ (reference sequence). This CDR3 spans 12 amino acids. The V and J ends lost 3 bases and 6 bases respectively, with 9 bases between them.

V is TRBV6-5 and J is TRBJ1-5; D possibly corresponds to TRBD1 (5 bases). This CDR3 region has 15 residues. Germline V CDR1 and CDR2: MNHEY, SVGAGI. Trimming took off 6 bases at V and 0 bases at J, with 12 bases between the two ends. CDR3 coding DNA: TGTGCCAGCAGACGCCCCGGGGGTAGCAATCAGCCCCAGCATTTT. Its protein product is CASRRPGGSNQPQHF.

The genes are TRBV4-1 and TRBJ2-7; 7 nucleotides match TRBD1. CDR1 is MGHRA and CDR2 is YSYEKL in the germline V gene. J lost 3 bases, V lost 0 bases, and 5 bases had no gene match. This CDR3 spans 15 amino acids. In DNA, the CDR3 is TGCGCCAGCAGCCAAGAGGGCCCAGGGGGCTACGAGCAGTACGTC. Amino acid sequence: CASSQEGPGGYEQYV.

This clone was seen more than once but under ten times. The chain carries TRBV7-2 and TRBJ2-5; D is unresolved. CDR1 and CDR2 from the germline V gene are SGHTA and FQGNSA. CDR3 length equals 13 residues. The V end was cut by 5 bases, the J end by 4 bases, with 11 bases between. Here the CDR3 reads CASSPSGGETQYF. The CDR3 bases are TGTGCCAGCAGCCCATCCGGTGGAGAGACCCAGTACTTC. The variable domain in full, with the rest retrieved from reference TRBV7-2 and TRBJ2-5, is GAGVSQSPSNKVTEKGKDVELRCDPISGHTALYWYRQSLGQGLEFLIYFQGNSAPDKSGLPSDRFSAERTGGSVSTLTIQRTQQEDSAVYLCASSPSGGETQYFGPGTRLLVL.

The chain has TRBV28 and TRBJ1-1; the match to TRBD1 covers 10 bases. The CDR3 runs 14 residues. With V trimmed by 4 bases and J by 5 bases, 4 bases remained unmatched. Per the germline V gene, CDR1 is MDHEN and CDR2 is SYDVKM. CDR3: CASSSTGGWTEAFF. As DNA, the CDR3 is TGTGCCAGCAGTTCGACAGGGGGCTGGACTGAAGCTTTCTTT.

The V and J genes are TRBV12-3 or TRBV12-4 and TRBJ1-1; a possible D gene is TRBD1 (6 bases). Between the trimmed V and J ends, which lost 3 bases and 9 bases, there was a span of 8 bases. This CDR3 has 11 amino acids. CDR3 nucleotides: TGTGCCAGCAGTTTCGGGACACAAGCTTTCTTT. Residues: CASSFGTQAFF.

This chain uses TRBV18 with TRBJ2-3; TRBD1 might be the D (6 bases). Per the germline V gene, CDR1 is KGHSH and CDR2 is LQKENI. Trimming removed 3 bases at V and 1 base at J, with 17 bases between. This CDR3 spans 17 amino acids. CDR3 loop: CASSPSRQAFGTDTQYF. CDR3 nucleotides: TGTGCCAGCTCACCTTCAAGACAGGCCTTCGGCACAGATACGCAGTATTTT. The complete variable domain, with remaining parts taken from reference TRBV18 and TRBJ2-3, reads NAGVMQNPRHLVRRRGQEARLRCSPMKGHSHVYWYRQLPEEGLKFMVYLQKENIIDESGMPKERFSAEFPKEGPSILRIQQVVRGDSAAYFCASSPSRQAFGTDTQYFGPGTRLTVL.

V is TRBV3-1 (or the pseudogene TRBV3-2) and J is TRBJ2-1; TRBD2 might be the D (7 bases). The CDR3 loop spans 13 amino acids. The V and J ends lost 1 base and 15 bases respectively, with 16 bases between them. The germline V gene encodes CDR1 LGHDT and CDR2 YNNKEL (reference sequence). In DNA form, the CDR3 reads TGTGCCAGCAGCCAAGCCCAGAGGGGGGGCCTGTTCTTC. Protein product: CASSQAQRGGLFF.

The rearrangement uses TRBV5-5 and TRBJ2-7, with no clear D. This CDR3 contains 15 residues. Germline values: CDR1 SGHKS, CDR2 YYEKEE (reference sequence). V shed 4 bases and J shed 0 bases, with 14 bases lying between them. The CDR3 DNA reads as TGTGCCAGCAGCCCACTCCGGGTCCGCTCCTACGAGCAGTACTTC. It specifies CASSPLRVRSYEQYF.

V is TRBV5-1 and J is TRBJ2-7, with no clear D. This CDR3 region has 14 residues. Trimming pared 4 bases from V and 3 bases from J, leaving 14 bases between. CDR1 is SGHRS and CDR2 is YFSETQ in the germline V gene. The CDR3: CASSPNEAFYEQYF. CDR3 bases: TGCGCCAGCAGCCCGAATGAGGCGTTCTACGAGCAGTACTTC.

This clone was counted once. The V call is TRBV7-2, the J call TRBJ1-1; 11 bases align to TRBD1. The V gene's germline CDR1 is SGHTA and CDR2 FQGNSA. The CDR3 spans 14 residues. The trim removed 5 bases at V and 4 bases at J, leaving 3 bases unmatched. The CDR3 nucleotides read TGTGCCAGCAGCCAGGGACAGGGGGGCACTGAAGCTTTCTTT. Its translation: CASSQGQGGTEAFF.

V is TRBV6-6 and J is TRBJ2-1; 9 bases fit TRBD1. CDR1 is MNHNY, CDR2 SVGAGI, per germline (reference sequence). The trim removed 6 bases at V and 0 bases at J, leaving 6 bases unmatched. CDR3 length: 16 residues. The CDR3 sequence is CASSSGQGISYNEQFF. The CDR3 DNA reads as TGTGCCAGCAGCTCGGGACAGGGCATCTCCTACAATGAGCAGTTCTTC.

This chain connects TRBV5-1 to TRBJ1-4; 7 positions agree with TRBD1. V shed 0 bases and J 8 bases; nucleotides not matched to a gene: 4. Germline CDR1 is SGHRS and CDR2 is YFSETQ. The CDR3 consists of 14 residues. CDR3 residues: CASSLGQGYEKLFF. The CDR3 region has the DNA TGCGCCAGCAGCTTGGGACAGGGTTACGAAAAACTGTTTTTT. Full variable domain (remainder filled in from reference TRBV5-1 and TRBJ1-4): KAGVTQTPRYLIKTRGQQVTLSCSPISGHRSVSWYQQTPGQGLQFLFEYFSETQRNKGNFPGRFSGRQFSNSRSEMNVSTLELGDSALYLCASSLGQGYEKLFFGSGTQLSVL.

The gene calls are TRBV3-1 (or the pseudogene TRBV3-2) and TRBJ2-3; 10 bases are shared with TRBD1. J was trimmed by 3 bases and V by 2 bases; bases with no gene match: 5. Germline V gives CDR1 LGHDT, CDR2 YNNKEL (reference sequence). The length of the CDR3 is 16 residues. The CDR3 region has the DNA TGTGCCAGCAGCCAACACGGGACAGGGGTAACAGATACGCAGTATTTT. It specifies CASSQHGTGVTDTQYF.

The chain combines TRBV6-1 with TRBJ1-1; D is possibly TRBD1 (5 bases). Looked up from germline, CDR1 is MNHNS and CDR2 is SASEGT. CDR3 length equals 14 residues. The germline V and J ends were trimmed by 2 bases and 6 bases, with 13 bases remaining between them. The CDR3 coding sequence is TGTGCCAGCAGTGAACGCAGGGAGGAGTCTGAAGCTTTCTTT. As protein: CASSERREESEAFF.

The rearrangement joins TRBV27 to TRBJ2-7; weak D call: TRBD2 (6 bases). Germline V gene data show CDR1 as MNHEY and CDR2 as SMNVEV (reference sequence). The CDR3 loop spans 14 amino acids. The CDR3 loop is CASRRAGFSYEQYF. Here the CDR3 DNA reads TGTGCATCACGCCGGGCGGGATTCTCCTACGAGCAGTACTTC.

The chain combines TRBV7-9 with TRBJ1-3; D is ambiguous. V was clipped by 5 bases and J by 0 bases, with 11 bases between them. CDR1 is SEHNR and CDR2 is FQNEAQ in the germline V gene (reference sequence). The length of the CDR3 is 15 residues. Here the CDR3 reads CASSVSVSSGNTIYF. In DNA, the CDR3 is TGTGCCAGCAGCGTCAGCGTGAGCTCTGGAAACACCATATATTTT.